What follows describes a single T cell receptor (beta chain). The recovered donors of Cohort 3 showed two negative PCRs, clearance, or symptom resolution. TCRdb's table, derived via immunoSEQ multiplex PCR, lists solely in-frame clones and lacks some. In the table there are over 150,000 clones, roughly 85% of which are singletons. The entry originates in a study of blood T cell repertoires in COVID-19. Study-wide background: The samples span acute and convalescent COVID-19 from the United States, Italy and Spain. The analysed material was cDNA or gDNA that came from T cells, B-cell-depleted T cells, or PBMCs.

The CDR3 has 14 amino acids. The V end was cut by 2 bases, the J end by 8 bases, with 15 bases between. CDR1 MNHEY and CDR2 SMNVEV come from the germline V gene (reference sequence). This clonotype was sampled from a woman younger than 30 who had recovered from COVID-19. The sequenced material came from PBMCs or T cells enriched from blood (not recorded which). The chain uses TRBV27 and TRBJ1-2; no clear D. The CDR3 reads CASSLSPGFGGYTF. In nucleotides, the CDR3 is TGTGCCAGCAGTTTAAGTCCGGGATTTGGAGGCTACACCTTC.